This passage covers 17 T cell receptor beta chains from one sample sequenced in a study of cytomegalovirus exposure and HLA in healthy donors. This PCR relied on a set of 60 Vbeta primers and 13 Jbeta primers. Assay used: immunoSEQ multiplex PCR; TCRdb lists only in-frame clones, some missing. Among roughly 98,000 clones listed, roughly 74% were seen once. The sequenced sample was PBMCs. The source of these receptors is a female donor in good health and CMV-seropositive.

This chain connects TRBV7-9 to TRBJ2-3; TRBD1 matches at 8 bases. The V gene's germline CDR1 is SEHNR and CDR2 FQNEAQ (reference sequence). CDR3 length: 16 amino acids. The J segment lost 1 base and the V segment lost 4 bases, leaving 7 bases of the junction unmatched. The DNA of the CDR3 is TGTGCCAGCAGCTCCCGGACAGGGTCGGGCACAGATACGCAGTATTTT. This gives the protein CASSSRTGSGTDTQYF.

The chain combines TRBV7-2 with TRBJ2-3, with D perhaps matching TRBD2 (5 bases). V lost 1 base, J lost 1 base, and 12 bases lay in between. The CDR3 contains 16 residues. Germline assignment: CDR1 SGHTA and CDR2 FQGNSA. The CDR3 DNA is TGTGCCAGCAGCTTAGGGGTCAGCGGTGGCACAGATACGCAGTATTTT. Its protein is CASSLGVSGGTDTQYF.

V gene TRBV7-8 combines with J gene TRBJ1-2; no reliable D call. The germline CDR1 and CDR2 sequences are SGHVS and FQNEAQ. The V gene lost 1 base and the J gene lost 4 bases, with 13 bases spanning the gap. This CDR3 spans 15 amino acids. CDR3 sequence: CASSLEIGSSYGYTF. CDR3 DNA: TGTGCCAGCAGCTTAGAAATCGGGTCCTCCTATGGCTACACCTTC.

This chain connects TRBV7-2 to TRBJ2-3; TRBD2 matches at 12 bases. V gave up 5 bases and J gave up 0 bases; unmatched junction bases: 12. Germline V gives CDR1 SGHTA, CDR2 FQGNSA. There are 19 residues in the CDR3. This CDR3 is CASSRELAGGTTSTDTQYF. CDR3 nucleotides: TGTGCCAGCAGCCGCGAACTAGCGGGGGGTACCACTAGCACAGATACGCAGTATTTT.

Here the CDR3 DNA reads TGTGCCAGCAATTACGGGGTTGGTTACGAGCAGTACTTC. This gives the protein CASNYGVGYEQYF. The V gene is TRBV5-6, the J gene TRBJ2-7, with D perhaps TRBD2 (5 bases). The CDR3 runs to 13 residues. Germline V lookup: CDR1 SGHDT, CDR2 YYEEEE. Trimming took 6 bases from V and 4 from J, leaving 14 bases between them.

This chain connects TRBV10-3 to TRBJ1-2, with 7 bases aligning to TRBD1. The CDR3 is 16 amino acids. Unmatched junction bases numbered 17, after V lost 7 bases and J lost 6 bases. From germline, CDR1 is ENHRY and CDR2 SYGVKD. The chain's CDR3 is CAITPGTAELIDGYTF. The CDR3 nucleotides are TGTGCCATCACCCCCGGGACAGCGGAGCTTATTGATGGCTACACCTTC.

The gene calls are TRBV6-4 and TRBJ2-7; 8 bases are a match to TRBD2. The junction had 5 bases not matched to a gene; V was cut back by 5 bases and J by 5 bases. The V gene's germline CDR1 is MRHNA and CDR2 SNTAGT. The CDR3 loop spans 13 amino acids. The CDR3 bases are TGTGCCAGCAGTCGGACTAGCTTCGACGAGCAGTACTTC. Protein: CASSRTSFDEQYF.

The genes are TRBV30 and TRBJ2-5, with 7 bases matching TRBD1. Germline CDR1 and CDR2: GTSNPN and SVGIG (reference sequence). The CDR3 is made up of 14 amino acids. Trimming removed 5 bases from V and 1 base from J; junction bases left unmatched: 7. CDR3 nucleotide sequence: TGTGCCTGGGATACCCGACAGGGCCAAGAGACCCAGTACTTC. Amino acid sequence: CAWDTRQGQETQYF.

The chain has TRBV28 and TRBJ2-2; 7 bases are a match to TRBD1. There are 15 residues in the CDR3. Germline assignment: CDR1 MDHEN and CDR2 SYDVKM. Losses at the gene ends were 6 bases for V and 1 base for J; bases not matched to a gene: 5. The CDR3 here is CASSPRTGNTGELFF. CDR3 in DNA: TGTGCCAGCAGCCCACGGACAGGGAACACCGGGGAGCTGTTTTTT.

The chain is built from TRBV10-1 and TRBJ1-1, with no clear D. Trimming stripped 8 bases from V and 2 bases from J, with 18 bases between. Germline lookup yields CDR1 WNHNN and CDR2 SYGVQD (reference sequence). This CDR3 region has 15 residues. The chain's CDR3 is CASAPEGRGNTEAFF. The CDR3 nucleotides read TGCGCCAGCGCTCCTGAGGGCCGGGGAAACACTGAAGCTTTCTTT.

This clone was detected a few times. The chain joins TRBV30 to TRBJ1-1, with 8 bases identical to TRBD1. The CDR3 covers 11 residues. V shed 5 bases, J shed 8 bases, and the junction held 4 bases outside the gene matches. Germline loops: CDR1 GTSNPN, CDR2 SVGIG (reference sequence). CDR3 protein: CAWSRDREAFF. In DNA form, the CDR3 reads TGTGCCTGGTCCCGGGACAGGGAAGCTTTCTTT. The full variable domain, completed using reference TRBV30 and TRBJ1-1, is SQTIHQWPATLVQPVGSPLSLECTVEGTSNPNLYWYRQAAGRGLQLLFYSVGIGQISSEVPQNLSASRPQDRQFILSSKKLLLSDSGFYLCAWSRDREAFFGQGTRLTVV.

The V call is TRBV5-1, the J call TRBJ2-2, with a possible D match to TRBD1 (6 bases). The CDR3 runs 14 residues. Germline V gives CDR1 SGHRS, CDR2 YFSETQ. V lost 5 bases and J lost 0, with 8 bases in between. In DNA, the CDR3 is TGCGCCAGCAGGGCAGGGGCGAACACCGGGGAGCTGTTTTTT. Translating gives CASRAGANTGELFF.

This clone was recorded a few times. The chain uses TRBV5-1 and TRBJ1-1, with D tentatively TRBD1 (6 bases). Trimming left V 0 bases short and J 1 base short, with 7 bases between. From germline, CDR1 is SGHRS and CDR2 YFSETQ. The CDR3 consists of 14 residues. CDR3 DNA: TGCGCCAGCAGCTTGGGACAGGCGAACACTGAAGCTTTCTTT. Residues: CASSLGQANTEAFF.

V usage is TRBV18 and J usage is TRBJ1-2; a weak D match, TRBD1 (6 bases). Germline CDR1 reads KGHSH; CDR2 reads LQKENI. The CDR3 is 14 amino acids. Trimming stripped 3 bases from V and 8 bases from J, with 16 bases between. The CDR3: CASSPPAGAGGYTF. As DNA, the CDR3 is TGTGCCAGCTCACCCCCCGCGGGGGCGGGGGGCTACACCTTC.

The chain combines TRBV7-2 with TRBJ1-5, with 8 bases lining up with TRBD1. The J segment lost 6 bases and the V segment lost 2 bases, leaving 3 bases of the junction unmatched. The CDR3 runs 14 residues. Germline CDR1 and CDR2: SGHTA and FQGNSA. CDR3 residues: CASSLSGGVQPQHF. The CDR3 region has the DNA TGTGCCAGCAGCTTATCAGGGGGCGTTCAGCCCCAGCATTTT.

V usage is TRBV7-9 and J usage is TRBJ1-2, with 8 bases identical to TRBD1. This CDR3 has 14 amino acids. Germline CDR1 is SEHNR and CDR2 is FQNEAQ (reference sequence). Trimming at V came to 3 bases and at J to 5 bases, leaving 5 bases not matched to a gene. CDR3 nucleotides: TGTGCCAGCAGCTTGCGACAGGGGAGTTATGGCTACACCTTC. It yields the protein CASSLRQGSYGYTF.

The chain employs TRBV15 and TRBJ2-7, with D unresolved. The CDR3 is made up of 14 amino acids. Trimming pared 5 bases from V and 4 bases from J, leaving 15 bases between. CDR1 is LNHNV, CDR2 YYDKDF, per germline (reference sequence). In DNA form, the CDR3 reads TGTGCCACCAGCCCCCGAGAACGTTCATACGAGCAGTACTTC. It codes for CATSPRERSYEQYF.